What follows are 24 T cell receptor beta chains derived from one specimen sequenced in a study of PD-L1 blockade in urothelial cancer. The time point: pretreatment peripheral blood. The method was immunoSEQ multiplex PCR; TCRdb's version includes in-frame clones alone and lacks a portion of them. This sample has some 87,000 clones; about nine tenths occur once, and the top ten carry approximately 2%. Sequences were derived from PBMCs, sampled around atezolizumab (anti-PD-L1) treatment. The receptor source for this set is a man in his 60s with urothelial cancer.

The CDR3: CASSLQIGGRMTDTQYF. The DNA of the CDR3 is TGTGCCAGCAGCTTACAGATAGGAGGGAGGATGACAGATACGCAGTATTTT. The chain has TRBV7-9 and TRBJ2-3, with D possibly matching TRBD2 (6 bases). The germline V gene has CDR1 SEHNR and CDR2 FQNEAQ (reference sequence). CDR3 length: 17 residues. Trimming removed 2 bases at V and 3 bases at J, with 18 bases between.

The V and J genes are TRBV21-1 and TRBJ2-7; the D segment call TRBD1 is taken from the table without a DNA check. TRBV21-1 is flagged as a pseudogene. CDR3 length: 21 amino acids. Here the CDR3 DNA reads TGTGCCAGCAGCAAAGCGGGAAGACAGGGTCATAGACAAGACCATTTCGTAGAGCAGTACTTC. Translating it yields CASSKAGRQGHRQDHFVEQYF.

The V gene is TRBV9, the J gene TRBJ2-5; 12 positions match TRBD1. The V segment lost 4 bases and the J segment 4 bases; nucleotides outside the gene matches: 8. CDR3 length: 16 residues. CDR1 SGDLS and CDR2 YYNGEE come from the germline V gene. DNA for the CDR3: TGTGCCAGCAGCTTAAGGGGACAGGGGGCAGGAGAGACCCAGTACTTC. Amino acids: CASSLRGQGAGETQYF.

The V and J genes are TRBV18 and TRBJ1-4, with D perhaps TRBD1 (6 bases). Trimming stripped 3 bases from V and 2 bases from J, with 7 bases between. Germline V gene lookup returns CDR1 KGHSH and CDR2 LQKENI. The CDR3 contains 14 residues. The CDR3, as DNA: TGTGCCAGCTCACCTAGGGGGACTAATGAAAAACTGTTTTTT. Protein sequence: CASSPRGTNEKLFF.

V and J are TRBV29-1 and TRBJ1-5; tentatively, D is TRBD1 (5 bases). Germline loops: CDR1 SQVTM, CDR2 ANQGSEA. This CDR3 contains 13 residues. Trimming shortened V by 6 bases and J by 3 bases, and 12 bases separated the two germline ends. The CDR3 bases are TGCAGCGTCTTAGGGGATGCCAATCAGCCCCAGCATTTT. This translates into CSVLGDANQPQHF.

The rearrangement uses TRBV6-5 and TRBJ1-4; D is perhaps TRBD1 (5 bases). V lost 7 bases to trimming and J lost 4 bases, with 10 bases between them. Per germline, CDR1 MNHEY and CDR2 SVGAGI. The CDR3 contains 13 residues. The CDR3 here is CASTHRFNEKLFF. Written as DNA, the CDR3 is TGTGCCAGCACCCACAGGTTTAATGAAAAACTGTTTTTT.

This sequence joins TRBV5-1 and TRBJ2-3; 11 bases line up with TRBD2. Germline V CDR1 and CDR2: SGHRS, YFSETQ. This CDR3 region has 15 residues. V shed 4 bases and J 4 bases; nucleotides not matched to a gene: 5. The CDR3 reads CASSITSGSADTQYF. The CDR3 DNA follows: TGCGCCAGCAGCATAACTAGCGGGAGTGCAGATACGCAGTATTTT.

The chain has TRBV28 and TRBJ1-2; 9 nucleotides match TRBD1. Germline CDR1 and CDR2: MDHEN and SYDVKM. V lost 2 bases, J lost 2 bases, and 0 bases stayed unmatched. The length of the CDR3 is 14 residues. CDR3 loop: CASSLGTGNYGYTF. CDR3 coding DNA: TGTGCCAGCAGTTTAGGGACAGGGAACTATGGCTACACCTTC.

The chain joins TRBV29-1 to TRBJ1-5; TRBD1 matches 9 bases. Germline CDR1 reads SQVTM; CDR2 reads ANQGSEA. With 7 bases clipped from V and 8 bases from J, the junction kept 15 bases outside the gene matches. The CDR3 runs to 15 residues. The DNA for the CDR3 is TGCAGCGCTTCGGCCGGGACAGGGCAGCTTGAGCCCCAGCATTTT. Translating it yields CSASAGTGQLEPQHF.

The V and J genes are TRBV7-3 and TRBJ2-4; D is perhaps TRBD1 (7 bases). The V and J ends lost 5 bases and 8 bases respectively, with 13 bases between them. In germline, CDR1 is SGHTA, CDR2 FQGTGA. The CDR3 extends over 13 amino acids. The CDR3 is CASSTGQRDIQYF. The CDR3 nucleotides read TGTGCCAGCAGCACGGGACAGCGGGACATTCAGTACTTC.

The rearrangement links TRBV5-1 to TRBJ2-2; tentative D call: TRBD2 (7 bases). This CDR3 spans 15 amino acids. Trimming removed 6 bases from V and 4 bases from J, with 16 bases in between. The V gene's germline CDR1 is SGHRS and CDR2 YFSETQ. The CDR3 DNA sequence: TGCGCCAGCACCCTGAGGGGGGGGGCCACCGGGGAGCTGTTTTTT. This gives the protein CASTLRGGATGELFF.

The rearrangement joins TRBV5-6 to TRBJ2-5; the D is unclear. Germline V gene lookup returns CDR1 SGHDT and CDR2 YYEEEE. The germline V and J ends were trimmed by 3 bases and 1 base, with 10 bases remaining between them. The CDR3 contains 14 residues. CDR3 nucleotide sequence: TGTGCCAGCAGCTCCCCATCTACCCAAGAGACCCAGTACTTC. Translating gives CASSSPSTQETQYF.

The chain employs TRBV7-2 and TRBJ1-2; the D gene is possibly TRBD1 (5 bases). This CDR3 is built from 16 residues. The V gene lost 4 bases and the J gene lost 5 bases, with 20 bases spanning the gap. CDR1 and CDR2 from the germline V gene are SGHTA and FQGNSA. CDR3 region: CASSSDAGDFWYGYTF. The CDR3 DNA sequence: TGTGCCAGCAGCTCCGACGCGGGGGACTTTTGGTATGGCTACACCTTC.

This chain joins TRBV27 and TRBJ2-2; D not resolved. V lost 6 bases and J lost 1, with 12 bases in between. Germline CDR1 reads MNHEY; CDR2 reads SMNVEV (reference sequence). This CDR3 contains 15 residues. CDR3 residues: CASSPNSQNTGELFF. CDR3 in DNA: TGTGCCAGCAGCCCGAACTCTCAGAACACCGGGGAGCTGTTTTTT.

This clone was detected only once. The chain recombines TRBV7-8 with TRBJ2-7; D is perhaps TRBD1 (5 bases). The CDR3 consists of 17 residues. Germline assignment: CDR1 SGHVS and CDR2 FQNEAQ. With 0 bases removed from V and 2 bases from J, the gap between germline ends came to 17 bases. CDR3 in amino acids: CASSLAPLDRTAYEQYF. DNA for the CDR3: TGTGCCAGCAGCTTAGCCCCACTTGACAGAACGGCCTACGAGCAGTACTTC.

The chain employs TRBV6-1 and TRBJ2-7, with D perhaps TRBD1 (6 bases). The CDR3 sequence is 15 residues long. V lost 2 bases and J lost 3, with 14 bases in between. The germline V gene has CDR1 MNHNS and CDR2 SASEGT. The chain's CDR3 is CASSEISDRSYEQYF. The CDR3 region has the DNA TGTGCCAGCAGTGAAATAAGTGACAGGAGCTACGAGCAGTACTTC.

The V call is TRBV6-6, the J call TRBJ1-3; TRBD1 agrees at 7 bases. This CDR3 has 16 amino acids. V was pared by 2 bases and J by 0 bases, with 4 bases of the junction left unmatched. The germline gives CDR1 MNHNY, CDR2 SVGAGI (reference sequence). CDR3 region: CASSYPDRPSGNTIYF. CDR3 in DNA: TGTGCCAGCAGTTACCCGGACAGGCCCTCTGGAAACACCATATATTTT.

The CDR3 sequence is CASTRDRGPDTQYF. DNA of the CDR3: TGTGCCAGCACGCGGGACAGGGGCCCAGATACGCAGTATTTT. The rearrangement uses TRBV2 and TRBJ2-3; 10 bases are a match to TRBD1. Losses at the gene ends were 7 bases for V and 4 bases for J; bases not matched to a gene: 5. In germline, CDR1 is SNHLY, CDR2 FYNNEI. This CDR3 spans 14 amino acids.

The chain uses TRBV27 and TRBJ1-1, with D tentatively TRBD1 (5 bases). V lost 5 bases and J lost 0, with 19 bases in between. Germline assignment: CDR1 MNHEY and CDR2 SMNVEV (reference sequence). The CDR3 consists of 17 residues. The CDR3 loop reads CASSPKRGVPMNTEAFF. Here the CDR3 DNA reads TGTGCCAGCAGTCCAAAACGGGGGGTACCCATGAACACTGAAGCTTTCTTT.

V is TRBV14 and J is TRBJ1-1; D may be TRBD1 (6 bases). The CDR3 runs to 13 residues. V shed 1 base and J shed 14 bases, with 17 bases lying between them. Per the germline V gene, CDR1 is SGHDN and CDR2 is FVKESK. CDR3 residues: CASSQAGTGTRFF. As DNA, the CDR3 is TGTGCCAGCAGCCAAGCGGGAACAGGGACAAGATTCTTT.

This clone was detected once. The V call is TRBV6-6, the J call TRBJ1-1; 7 bases line up with TRBD1. The CDR3 extends over 16 amino acids. Germline CDR1 MNHNY, CDR2 SVGAGI (reference sequence). V lost 0 bases, J lost 1 base, and 5 bases stayed unmatched. The CDR3, as DNA: TGTGCCAGCAGTTACTCGCCAGGGGGGAAGAACACTGAAGCTTTCTTT. It codes for CASSYSPGGKNTEAFF.

The V gene is TRBV2, the J gene TRBJ1-2, with TRBD1 as a possible D gene (5 bases). Germline-derived CDR1 and CDR2 are SNHLY and FYNNEI. Trimming removed 7 bases at V and 1 base at J, with 10 bases between. CDR3 length: 13 residues. This chain's CDR3 is CASKSRDNYGYTF. The CDR3 DNA is TGTGCCAGCAAGTCCAGGGATAACTATGGCTACACCTTC.

V is TRBV6-1 and J is TRBJ2-1; 7 nucleotides match TRBD2. CDR1 MNHNS and CDR2 SASEGT come from the germline V gene. Germline trimming cut 3 bases from V and 2 bases from J; bases unmatched to any gene: 4. CDR3 length: 15 residues. The CDR3 reads CASSDWGGAYNEQFF. CDR3 DNA sequence: TGTGCCAGCAGTGACTGGGGGGGTGCCTACAATGAGCAGTTCTTC.

This clone was detected only a few times. The rearrangement links TRBV11-2 to TRBJ1-2; D gene uncertain. CDR3 size: 11 residues. V dropped 4 bases and J dropped 2 bases, with 2 bases sitting between them. The germline V gene encodes CDR1 SGHAT and CDR2 FQNNGV. CDR3 sequence: CASSSNYGYTF. In DNA, the CDR3 is TGTGCCAGCAGCTCAAACTATGGCTACACCTTC.